The subject of this entry is one TCR beta chain. Only in-frame clones appear in the TCRdb table, and some are missing; sequencing was by immunoSEQ multiplex PCR. The table includes 150,000 to 200,000 clones, 70% to 90% detected once. This specimen comes from a study of blood T cell repertoires in COVID-19. The source of this sequence is a human donor in a cohort sampled during active COVID-19. The specimen sequenced was peripheral blood.

Written as DNA, the CDR3 is TGTGCCAGCTCAGATAGCGGGGTCAATGAGCAGTTCTTC. It yields the protein CASSDSGVNEQFF. The chain links TRBV7-9 to TRBJ2-1; 8 positions match TRBD2. The CDR3 is 13 amino acids. Germline lookup yields CDR1 SEHNR and CDR2 FQNEAQ (reference sequence). Germline trimming cut 8 bases from V and 6 bases from J; bases unmatched to any gene: 6. Filled out from reference TRBV7-9 and TRBJ2-1, the complete variable domain reads DTGVSQNPRHKITKRGQNVTFRCDPISEHNRLYWYRQTLGQGPEFLTYFQNEAQLEKSRLLSDRFSAERPKGSFSTLEIQRTEQGDSAMYLCASSDSGVNEQFFGPGTRLTVL.